This TCR beta chain was documented in a study of regulatory T cells in long-lasting Graves disease. The overall study: Those Graves' patients who were newly diagnosed had been on antithyroid drugs under 3 months.

Germline CDR1 SGHRS, CDR2 YFSETQ. The CDR3 totals 13 residues. Trimming took off 3 bases at V and 8 bases at J, with 12 bases between the two ends. This clonotype was counted at least ten times. Its specificity is unknown. Study results and limitations: New patients shared fewer than 1,000 public clonotypes, and persistent patients shared more, with 2,741.

Construction of TCR beta libraries relied on iRepertoire HTBI primers and on Arm-PCR targeting CDR3 regions. Via MiXCR, TCRdb re-called the multiplex PCR reads, giving one row per CDR3 protein. The table includes approximately 490,000 distinct CDR3 sequences, under 20% detected once. Time point reported: newly diagnosed GD, antithyroid drugs for less than 3 months. PBMC-derived RNA was used for the TCR library. Patients met American Thyroid Association criteria for Graves' disease. The data were also submitted as part of a second study, on T cells in Graves' hyperthyroidism and ophthalmopathy. From that report: Most thyroid-expanded clonotypes above 0.001 were also found in blood.

The source of this sequence is a man aged 35-49 years with Graves disease. The chain employs TRBV5-1 and TRBJ2-1; TRBD1 or TRBD2 may be the D gene (5 bases each). Sequences were derived from peripheral blood mononuclear cells (PBMCs), sampled at new diagnosis, from a patient treated with antithyroid drugs. The CDR3 loop is CASSSGPADEQFF. As DNA, the CDR3 is TGCGCCAGCAGCTCGGGACCGGCCGATGAGCAGTTCTTC.